This T cell receptor beta chain appears in the sequencing data of a study of blood T cell repertoires in COVID-19. Across the whole study: The study drew acute and convalescent COVID-19 samples from the United States, Italy and Spain. PBMCs, B-cell-depleted T cells, or T cells provided the cDNA or gDNA that made up the material.

This clone was seen a few times. In the original workflow: How many nucleated cells were present was estimated from reference gene primer amplification. The assay was immunoSEQ multiplex PCR, and TCRdb's table has in-frame clones only and misses some. Clone size and V and J calls were adopted from that table, with D and trimming inferred from the DNA. The table has tens of thousands of clones, 82% seen once. The V gene's germline CDR1 is LNHNV and CDR2 YYDKDF (reference sequence). There are 12 residues in the CDR3. V lost 5 bases to trimming and J lost 3 bases, with 7 bases between them. The receptor's source is a woman older than 75 with acute or convalescent COVID-19. The chain recombines TRBV15 with TRBJ1-2; weak D call: TRBD1 (6 bases). Sequencing used peripheral blood. The CDR3 nucleotides are TGTGCCACCAGCCGACAGGACTATGGCTACACCTTC. Protein sequence: CATSRQDYGYTF.